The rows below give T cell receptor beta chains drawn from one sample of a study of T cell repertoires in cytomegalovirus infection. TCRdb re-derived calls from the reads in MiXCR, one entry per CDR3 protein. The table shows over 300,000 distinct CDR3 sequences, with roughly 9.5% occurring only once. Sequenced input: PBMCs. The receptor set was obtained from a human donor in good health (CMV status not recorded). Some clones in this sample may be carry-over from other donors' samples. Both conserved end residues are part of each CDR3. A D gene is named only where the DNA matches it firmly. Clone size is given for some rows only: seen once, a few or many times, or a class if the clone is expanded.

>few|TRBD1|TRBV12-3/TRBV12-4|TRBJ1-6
TGTGCCAGCAGGCTAACAGGGGCGCTGAATTCACCCCTCCACTTT
CASRLTGALNSPLHF
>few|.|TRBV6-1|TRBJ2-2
TGTGCCAGCAGTGAAGCGGCCCCCGGGGAGCTGTTTTTT
CASSEAAPGELFF
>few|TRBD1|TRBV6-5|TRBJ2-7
TGTGCCAGCAGCAAACAGGGGGCGCCGGGGGGCTACGAGCAGTACTTC
CASSKQGAPGGYEQYF
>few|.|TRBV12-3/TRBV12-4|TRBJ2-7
TGTGCCAGCAGTTTAGTACATCACGAGCAGTACTTC
CASSLVHHEQYF
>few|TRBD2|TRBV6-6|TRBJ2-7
TGTGCCAGCAGTCGGACTAGCGGGGGGGCCATCCACGAGCAGTACTTC
CASSRTSGGAIHEQYF
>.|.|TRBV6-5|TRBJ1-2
TGTGCCAGCAGTTACGGTTCTATCTACACCTTC
CASSYGSIYTF
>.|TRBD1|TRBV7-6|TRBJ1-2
TGTGCCAGCAGCTTAACAGGGGGAGGAAGTGGCTACACCTTC
CASSLTGGGSGYTF
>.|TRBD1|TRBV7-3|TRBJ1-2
TGTGCCAGCAGGCCAGGGGGACAGAGTAACTATGGCTACACCTTC
CASRPGGQSNYGYTF
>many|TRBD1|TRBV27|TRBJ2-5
TGTGCCAGCAGTCTGCGGGACAGGGGATGGGAGACCCAGTACTTC
CASSLRDRGWETQYF
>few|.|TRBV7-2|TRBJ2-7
TGTGCCAGCAGCTTAAGGCCAATACAGGGTTTGAAATACGAGCAGTACTTC
CASSLRPIQGLKYEQYF
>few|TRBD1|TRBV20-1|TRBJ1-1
TGCAGTGTCAAACAGGGGGCGGGAGACACTGAAGCTTTCTTT
CSVKQGAGDTEAFF
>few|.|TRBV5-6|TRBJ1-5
TGTGCCAGCAGCTTGGGTTGGACAGCTAATCAGCCCCAGCATTTT
CASSLGWTANQPQHF
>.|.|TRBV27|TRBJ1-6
TGTGCCAGCAGTTTAAGGACCATAGATGAGTCACCCCTCCACTTT
CASSLRTIDESPLHF
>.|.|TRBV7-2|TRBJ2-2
TGTGCCAGCAGCTTAAGGGGCGTCGGGGAGCTGTTTTTT
CASSLRGVGELFF
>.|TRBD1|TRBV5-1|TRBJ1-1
TGCGCCAGCAGCCGGGACAGGGCTGACACTGAAGCTTTCTTT
CASSRDRADTEAFF
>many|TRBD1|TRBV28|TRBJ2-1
TGTGCCAGCAGTCCCCGACAGGGGAAGTACAATGAGCAGTTCTTC
CASSPRQGKYNEQFF